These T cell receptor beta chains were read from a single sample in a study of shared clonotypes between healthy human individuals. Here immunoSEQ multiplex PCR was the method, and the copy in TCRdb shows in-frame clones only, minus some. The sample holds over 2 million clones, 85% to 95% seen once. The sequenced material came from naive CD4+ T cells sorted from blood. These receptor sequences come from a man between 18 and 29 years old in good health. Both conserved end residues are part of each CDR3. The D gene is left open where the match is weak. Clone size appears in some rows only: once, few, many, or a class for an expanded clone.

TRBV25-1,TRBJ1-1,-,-,CASSDLSSGWF,TGTGCCAGCAGTGACTTGTCTTCAGGGTGGTTT
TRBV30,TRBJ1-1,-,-,CALSINTEAFF,TGTGCCCTATCAATAAACACTGAAGCTTTCTTT
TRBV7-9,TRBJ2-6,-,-,CASSPNLSGANVLTF,TGTGCCAGCAGCCCCAACCTCTCTGGGGCCAACGTCCTGACTTTC
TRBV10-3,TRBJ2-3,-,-,CAIKEGGETQYF,TGTGCCATCAAAGAGGGCGGGGAGACGCAGTATTTT
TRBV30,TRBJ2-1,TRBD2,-,CAWTPFRTSGRNEQFF,TGTGCCTGGACCCCTTTTAGGACTAGTGGTAGAAATGAGCAGTTCTTC
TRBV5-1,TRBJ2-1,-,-,CASSLAASAYNEQFF,TGCGCCAGCAGCTTGGCGGCTAGCGCTTACAATGAGCAGTTCTTC
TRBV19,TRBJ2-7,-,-,CASSIRPGISTYEQYF,TGTGCCAGTAGTATCAGGCCTGGGATATCTACCTACGAGCAGTACTTC
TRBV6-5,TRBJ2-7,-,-,CASSYGGSPYEQYF,TGTGCCAGCAGTTACGGTGGCAGTCCCTACGAGCAGTACTTC
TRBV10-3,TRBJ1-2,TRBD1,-,CAISVLPGQGNGYTF,TGTGCCATCAGTGTCTTACCGGGACAGGGAAATGGCTACACCTTC
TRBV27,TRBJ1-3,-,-,CASRIQGGNTIYF,TGTGCCAGCAGGATTCAGGGAGGAAACACCATATATTTT
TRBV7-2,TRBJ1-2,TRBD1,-,CASSWGQGLYGYTF,TGTGCCAGCAGCTGGGGACAGGGACTCTATGGCTACACCTTC
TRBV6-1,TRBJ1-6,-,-,CASSPRGGGHSPLHF,TGTGCCAGCAGTCCCCGGGGGGGAGGCCATTCACCCCTCCACTTT
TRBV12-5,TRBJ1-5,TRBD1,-,CASVRGQGPNQPQHF,TGTGCTAGTGTTCGAGGACAGGGGCCCAATCAGCCCCAGCATTTT
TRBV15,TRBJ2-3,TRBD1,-,CATSVDRVGTDTQYF,TGTGCCACCAGCGTCGACAGGGTCGGGACAGATACGCAGTATTTT
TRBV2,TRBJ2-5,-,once,CASSGGFKETQYF,TGTGCCAGCAGTGGGGGTTTCAAAGAGACCCAGTACTTC
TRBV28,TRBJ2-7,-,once,CASSSRFYEQYF,TGTGCCAGCAGTTCCCGGTTCTACGAGCAGTACTTC
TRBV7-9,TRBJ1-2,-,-,CASSHSFRGYTF,TGTGCCAGCAGCCACTCCTTTCGTGGCTACACCTTC
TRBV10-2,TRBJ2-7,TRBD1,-,CASRETGLTYEQYF,TGCGCCAGCAGGGAGACAGGGCTCACCTACGAGCAGTACTTC
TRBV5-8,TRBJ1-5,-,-,CASSLDWGVTNQPQHF,TGTGCCAGCAGCTTGGATTGGGGGGTCACCAATCAGCCCCAGCATTTT
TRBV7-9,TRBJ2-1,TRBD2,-,CASSLGAAGGSYNEQFF,TGTGCCAGCAGCTTAGGGGCAGCGGGAGGGTCCTACAATGAGCAGTTCTTC
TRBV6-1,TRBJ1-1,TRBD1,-,CASNRQGSIEAFF,TGTGCCAGCAATCGACAGGGATCGATTGAAGCTTTCTTT
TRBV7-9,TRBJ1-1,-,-,CASSLSGVNTEAFF,TGTGCCAGCAGCTTATCCGGCGTGAACACTGAAGCTTTCTTT
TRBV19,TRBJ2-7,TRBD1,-,CATSPGTGPYEQYF,TGTGCCACCTCTCCCGGGACAGGACCCTACGAGCAGTACTTC
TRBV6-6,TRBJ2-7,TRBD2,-,CASSVMIAGPLYEQYF,TGTGCCAGCTCCGTCATGATAGCGGGGCCCCTCTACGAGCAGTACTTC
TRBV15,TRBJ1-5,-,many,CATGLESNQPQHF,TGTGCCACCGGCCTGGAGAGCAATCAGCCCCAGCATTTT
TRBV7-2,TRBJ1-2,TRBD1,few,CASSSTGYYGYTF,TGTGCCAGCAGCTCGACAGGGTACTATGGCTACACCTTC
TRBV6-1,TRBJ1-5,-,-,CAGSMYSNQPQHF,TGTGCCGGATCGATGTATAGCAATCAGCCCCAGCATTTT
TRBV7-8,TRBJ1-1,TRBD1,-,CASSSRQGTEAFF,TGTGCCAGCAGCTCTCGACAGGGGACTGAAGCTTTCTTT
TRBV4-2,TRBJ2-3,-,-,CASSQDVGATETDTQYF,TGTGCCAGCAGCCAAGATGTGGGGGCGACGGAGACAGATACGCAGTATTTT
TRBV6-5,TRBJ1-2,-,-,CASSYAGGYGYTF,TGTGCCAGCAGTTACGCCGGGGGCTATGGCTACACCTTC
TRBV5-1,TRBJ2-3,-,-,CASSLGLFSSSTDTQYF,TGCGCCAGCAGCTTGGGGCTGTTTAGTTCTAGCACAGATACGCAGTATTTT
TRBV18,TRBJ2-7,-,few,CASSPLSQSEQYF,TGTGCCAGCTCACCACTTTCACAAAGCGAGCAGTACTTC
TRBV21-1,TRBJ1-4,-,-,CASGTGDQGKGEKLFF,TGTGCCAGTGGGACGGGCGATCAGGGCAAAGGTGAAAAACTGTTTTTT
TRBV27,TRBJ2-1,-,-,CASSSLAQNYNEQFF,TGTGCCAGCAGTTCCCTGGCACAGAACTACAATGAGCAGTTCTTC
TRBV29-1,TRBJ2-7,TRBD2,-,CSVAIAGLAGAYEQYF,TGCAGCGTTGCCATAGCGGGGCTAGCGGGAGCCTACGAGCAGTACTTC
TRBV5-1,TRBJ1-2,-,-,CASSLDSPGGYTF,TGCGCCAGCAGCCTCGACTCACCGGGGGGCTACACCTTC
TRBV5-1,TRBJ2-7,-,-,CASSSGAGVREQYF,TGCGCCAGCAGCTCGGGGGCGGGAGTACGTGAGCAGTACTTC
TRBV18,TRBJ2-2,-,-,CASSPLSTGELFF,TGTGCCAGCTCACCCCTCTCAACCGGGGAGCTGTTTTTT
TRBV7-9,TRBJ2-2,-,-,CASSYARGISGELFF,TGTGCCAGCAGCTACGCTAGGGGGATATCCGGGGAGCTGTTTTTT
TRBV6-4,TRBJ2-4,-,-,CATRTELAKNIQYF,TGTGCCACTCGGACAGAACTAGCCAAAAACATTCAGTACTTC
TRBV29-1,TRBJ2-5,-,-,CSATGSERYQETQYF,TGCAGCGCCACGGGTAGCGAAAGGTACCAAGAGACCCAGTACTTC
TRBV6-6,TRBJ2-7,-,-,CASSPGSEQYF,TGTGCCAGCAGTCCGGGGTCCGAGCAGTACTTC
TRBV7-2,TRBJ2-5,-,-,CASSWTGRETQYF,TGTGCCAGCAGCTGGACTGGGCGAGAGACCCAGTACTTC
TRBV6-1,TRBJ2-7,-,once,CASSLGTVLGQYF,TGTGCCAGCAGTCTCGGGACGGTATTGGGGCAGTACTTC
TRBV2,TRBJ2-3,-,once,CASKAAQGTDTQYF,TGTGCCAGCAAAGCGGCACAGGGCACAGATACGCAGTATTTT
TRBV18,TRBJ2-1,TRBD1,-,CASSPGTGGNEQFF,TGTGCCAGCTCACCTGGGACAGGGGGCAATGAGCAGTTCTTC
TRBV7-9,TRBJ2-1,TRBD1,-,CASSWDRGNEQFF,TGTGCCAGCAGCTGGGACAGGGGAAATGAGCAGTTCTTC
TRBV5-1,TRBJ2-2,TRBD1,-,CASSLSGDRFAGELFF,TGCGCCAGCAGCTTGTCTGGGGACAGGTTTGCCGGGGAGCTGTTTTTT
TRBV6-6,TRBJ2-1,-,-,CASSYQSNEQFF,TGTGCCAGCAGTTACCAATCCAATGAGCAGTTCTTC
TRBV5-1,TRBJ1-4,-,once,CASSLGSINEKLFF,TGCGCCAGCAGCTTGGGCAGCATTAATGAAAAACTGTTTTTT
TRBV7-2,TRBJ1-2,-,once,CASSLRTRGAYGYTF,TGTGCCAGCAGCTTAAGGACCAGGGGCGCCTATGGCTACACCTTC
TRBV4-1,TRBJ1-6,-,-,CASSQDPPHGNSPLHF,TGCGCCAGCAGCCAAGACCCCCCCCACGGGAATTCACCCCTCCACTTT